The 26 T cell receptor beta chains given below trace back to one sample, sequenced in a study of cytomegalovirus exposure and HLA in healthy donors. The PCR had 60 Vbeta and 13 Jbeta primers. The method was immunoSEQ multiplex PCR; TCRdb's version includes in-frame clones alone and lacks a portion of them. The sample contains 100,000 or so clones, roughly 80% of which appear only once. The sequenced sample was PBMCs. The origin of the receptors is a man aged 25 to 40 in good health and CMV-seropositive.

The CDR3 loop reads CASSLEQGFEQYF. The CDR3 bases are TGCGCCAGCAGCTTGGAACAGGGGTTCGAGCAGTACTTC. The V and J genes are TRBV5-1 and TRBJ2-7; the match to TRBD1 covers 7 bases. The germline gives CDR1 SGHRS, CDR2 YFSETQ. The CDR3 has 13 amino acids. After removal of 0 bases from V and 6 bases from J, the junction contained 3 bases not matched to a gene.

The sample holds one count of this clone. This chain links TRBV25-1 with TRBJ2-5; tentatively, D is TRBD2 (7 bases). Germline values: CDR1 MGHDK, CDR2 SYGVNS. Trimming removed 3 bases from V and 5 bases from J, with 13 bases in between. CDR3 length: 14 amino acids. This CDR3 reads CASSDTGRVETQYF. CDR3 bases: TGTGCCAGCAGTGACACAGGGAGGGTCGAGACCCAGTACTTC.

The rearrangement uses TRBV7-9 and TRBJ2-4; TRBD1 is a possible D gene (6 bases). CDR3 length: 16 amino acids. Trimming pared 6 bases from V and 3 bases from J, leaving 18 bases between. Per the germline V gene, CDR1 is SEHNR and CDR2 is FQNEAQ (reference sequence). The CDR3 DNA follows: TGTGCCAGCAGAGTAGCAGGGGAGATGGGCAAAAACATTCAGTACTTC. Protein: CASRVAGEMGKNIQYF.

This clone is a singleton in its sample. This sequence joins TRBV5-1 and TRBJ2-3, with 10 nucleotides matching TRBD2. Losses at the gene ends were 3 bases for V and 2 bases for J; bases not matched to a gene: 3. This CDR3 region has 15 residues. CDR1 and CDR2 from the germline V gene are SGHRS and YFSETQ. In DNA, the CDR3 is TGCGCCAGCAGCTCCGGACTAGCGGTCACAGATACGCAGTATTTT. It is translated as CASSSGLAVTDTQYF.

The V and J genes are TRBV4-3 and TRBJ2-7; 9 bases line up with TRBD1. Unmatched junction bases numbered 8, after V lost 1 base and J lost 7 bases. CDR1 is LGHNA, CDR2 YSLEER, per germline. The CDR3 contains 15 residues. The CDR3 region is CASSQGGTGLREQYF. In DNA form, the CDR3 reads TGCGCCAGCAGCCAAGGAGGGACAGGGCTTCGGGAGCAGTACTTC.

This chain's CDR3 is CASGLRGEQFF. The CDR3 DNA follows: TGTGCTAGTGGTCTCCGGGGAGAGCAGTTCTTC. The chain uses TRBV12-5 and TRBJ2-1, with D maybe TRBD2 (5 bases). The CDR3 contains 11 residues. Germline-derived CDR1 and CDR2 are LGHNT and FRNRAP. Trimming cost V 5 bases and J 10 bases, with 9 bases left between them.

The chain couples TRBV10-2 to TRBJ1-2; 8 nucleotides align to TRBD1. This CDR3 has 13 residues. V trimming: 2 bases; J trimming: 8 bases; junction bases outside the gene matches: 4. In germline, CDR1 is WSHSY, CDR2 SAAADI. CDR3: CASSEVRTGGYTF. The CDR3 DNA is TGCGCCAGCAGTGAGGTCAGGACAGGGGGCTACACCTTC.

The gene calls are TRBV29-1 and TRBJ2-5, with 9 nucleotides matching TRBD1. The length of the CDR3 is 13 residues. V lost 6 bases, J lost 3 bases, and 5 bases stayed unmatched. Germline assignment: CDR1 SQVTM and CDR2 ANQGSEA. CDR3 DNA: TGCAGCGTCGCGACAGGGGGGGAAGAGACCCAGTACTTC. It yields the protein CSVATGGEETQYF.

The rearrangement links TRBV19 to TRBJ2-7; 7 bases align to TRBD1. Germline CDR1 and CDR2: LNHDA and SQIVND (reference sequence). The CDR3 runs to 14 residues. V shed 2 bases and J 1 base; nucleotides not matched to a gene: 2. The chain's CDR3 is CASSIRDRSYEQYF. In nucleotides, the CDR3 is TGTGCCAGTAGTATACGGGACAGATCCTACGAGCAGTACTTC.

The gene calls are TRBV6-1 and TRBJ1-3; D is ambiguous. CDR1 and CDR2 (germline): MNHNS, SASEGT. Trimming removed 1 base at V and 7 bases at J, with 14 bases between. This CDR3 is built from 15 residues. CDR3 DNA sequence: TGTGCCAGCAGTGAAGGCCCTCTTCACGGGAACACCATATATTTT. It codes for CASSEGPLHGNTIYF.

The chain joins TRBV5-8 to TRBJ1-3, with D unclear. Trimming removed 7 bases at V and 0 bases at J, with 11 bases between. The CDR3 has 14 residues. Germline CDR1 SGHTS, CDR2 YDEGEE. In nucleotides, the CDR3 is TGTGCCAGCCGGAGTAGAAGCTCTGGAAACACCATATATTTT. This sequence encodes CASRSRSSGNTIYF.

The CDR3 protein is CASSATTGVGTEAFF. The DNA of the CDR3 is TGTGCCAGCAGCGCCACTACAGGGGTGGGAACTGAAGCTTTCTTT. The chain recombines TRBV9 with TRBJ1-1, with TRBD1 matching 7 bases. CDR1 is SGDLS and CDR2 is YYNGEE in the germline V gene. V lost 3 bases and J lost 5; bases outside the gene matches: 10. CDR3 length: 15 amino acids.

This chain links TRBV5-4 with TRBJ2-5; TRBD1 matches at 7 bases. After removal of 5 bases from V and 5 bases from J, the junction contained 9 bases not matched to a gene. Germline assignment: CDR1 SGHNT and CDR2 YYREEE (reference sequence). The CDR3 runs 14 residues. CDR3 in amino acids: CASRPGQLTETQYF. CDR3 DNA: TGTGCCAGCAGGCCGGGACAGCTGACGGAGACCCAGTACTTC.

The chain uses TRBV5-1 and TRBJ1-1, with TRBD1 matching over 9 bases. The CDR3 sequence is 13 residues long. The germline V gene has CDR1 SGHRS and CDR2 YFSETQ. Germline trimming cut 3 bases from V and 8 bases from J; bases unmatched to any gene: 5. CDR3 region: CASSWDRAREAFF. DNA of the CDR3: TGCGCCAGCAGCTGGGACAGGGCCAGGGAAGCTTTCTTT.

V gene TRBV9 combines with J gene TRBJ1-1, with a tentative D call TRBD1 (5 bases). The CDR3 runs 15 residues. V dropped 0 bases and J dropped 1 base, with 10 bases sitting between them. Germline CDR1 and CDR2: SGDLS and YYNGEE. The CDR3 sequence is CASSVDRFGNTEAFF. Written as DNA, the CDR3 is TGTGCCAGCAGCGTAGACAGGTTTGGGAACACTGAAGCTTTCTTT.

This chain links TRBV7-2 with TRBJ2-7; D perhaps matches TRBD2 (7 bases). V was pared by 5 bases and J by 4 bases, with 15 bases between. The CDR3 consists of 14 residues. In germline, CDR1 is SGHTA, CDR2 FQGNSA. Here the CDR3 reads CASSRRGGSYEQYF. The DNA for the CDR3 is TGTGCCAGCAGCCGTAGGGGGGGGAGTTACGAGCAGTACTTC.

The rearrangement links TRBV19 to TRBJ1-4, with TRBD1 matching 7 bases. CDR3 length equals 15 residues. Germline V lookup: CDR1 LNHDA, CDR2 SQIVND (reference sequence). V shed 6 bases, J shed 7 bases, and the junction held 11 bases outside the gene matches. In nucleotides, the CDR3 is TGTGCCAGTAGACCTACAGGGGTGTCGGGTGAAAAACTGTTTTTT. Its protein product is CASRPTGVSGEKLFF. The entire variable domain, with the rest obtained from reference TRBV19 and TRBJ1-4, is as follows: DGGITQSPKYLFRKEGQNVTLSCEQNLNHDAMYWYRQDPGQGLRLIYYSQIVNDFQKGDIAEGYSVSREKKESFPLTVTSAQKNPTAFYLCASRPTGVSGEKLFFGSGTQLSVL.

V and J are TRBV27 and TRBJ1-1; maybe TRBD1 (5 bases). The CDR3 has 16 amino acids. Trimming removed 2 bases at V and 0 bases at J, with 13 bases between. The germline CDR1 and CDR2 sequences are MNHEY and SMNVEV (reference sequence). For the CDR3, the DNA is TGTGCCAGCAGTTTAAAGGCAGGGTATATGAACACTGAAGCTTTCTTT. This sequence encodes CASSLKAGYMNTEAFF.

The chain recombines TRBV28 with TRBJ1-3; D gene unclear. Germline lookup yields CDR1 MDHEN and CDR2 SYDVKM. CDR3 length: 15 amino acids. V lost 5 bases, J lost 0 bases, and 11 bases lay in between. The CDR3 spells CASSPNPSSGNTIYF. The CDR3 region has the DNA TGTGCCAGCAGTCCCAACCCGAGCTCTGGAAACACCATATATTTT.

The chain recombines TRBV6-1 with TRBJ1-1; D call uncertain. Germline CDR1 reads MNHNS; CDR2 reads SASEGT. Trimming cost V 1 base and J 3 bases, with 6 bases left between them. This CDR3 is 13 amino acids long. The CDR3 here is CASSEVFYTEAFF. CDR3 nucleotides: TGTGCCAGCAGTGAAGTATTCTACACTGAAGCTTTCTTT.

This clone showed up just a few times. The chain uses TRBV29-1 and TRBJ2-7; D gene uncertain. Per the germline V gene, CDR1 is SQVTM and CDR2 is ANQGSEA. Trimming left V 1 base short and J 3 bases short, with 10 bases between. This CDR3 comprises 13 residues. The CDR3 coding sequence is TGCAGCGTTGAAGGGGCTACCGACTACGAGCAGTACTTC. Translating it yields CSVEGATDYEQYF.

The V gene is TRBV6-4, the J gene TRBJ1-5, with D maybe TRBD1 (6 bases). This CDR3 comprises 15 residues. Trimming removed 7 bases at V and 0 bases at J, with 13 bases between. Germline V gene lookup returns CDR1 MRHNA and CDR2 SNTAGT. The CDR3 protein is CASTPDRNSNQPQHF. The CDR3 DNA reads TGTGCCAGCACCCCTGACAGGAATAGCAATCAGCCCCAGCATTTT.

The gene calls are TRBV7-5 and TRBJ1-2; the table's D call of TRBD1 was not tested on the DNA. TRBV7-5 constitutes a pseudogene. The CDR3 spans 14 residues. For the CDR3, the DNA is TGTGCCAGAAGCAACGGACAGGGGGCCTATGGCTACACCTTC. Translated, it gives CARSNGQGAYGYTF.

The genes are TRBV5-6 and TRBJ2-7, with D hard to call. CDR1 SGHDT and CDR2 YYEEEE come from the germline V gene. V was cut by 1 base and J by 2 bases, with 10 bases left in between. The CDR3 loop spans 14 amino acids. DNA for the CDR3: TGTGCCAGCAGCTTGTACGGTAGCACCTACGAGCAGTACTTC. Its translation: CASSLYGSTYEQYF.

The V gene is TRBV30, the J gene TRBJ1-6, with 7 bases matching TRBD1. V lost 5 bases to trimming and J lost 9 bases; unmatched junction nucleotides: 10. This CDR3 has 14 amino acids. Germline CDR1 is GTSNPN and CDR2 is SVGIG (reference sequence). CDR3 nucleotides: TGTGCCTGGGGGAGACAGGGTCAGAGTTCACCCCTCCACTTT. Translating gives CAWGRQGQSSPLHF. Variable domain in full (rest from reference TRBV30 and TRBJ1-6): SQTIHQWPATLVQPVGSPLSLECTVEGTSNPNLYWYRQAAGRGLQLLFYSVGIGQISSEVPQNLSASRPQDRQFILSSKKLLLSDSGFYLCAWGRQGQSSPLHFGNGTRLTVT.

CDR3 in DNA: TGCGCCAGCATGACCCCGGGACAGGGAACAGATACGCAGTATTTT. Translating gives CASMTPGQGTDTQYF. J is TRBJ2-3 and V is TRBV5-1; 9 bases map to TRBD1. V shed 6 bases and J 3 bases; nucleotides not matched to a gene: 8. The germline CDR1 and CDR2 sequences are SGHRS and YFSETQ. This CDR3 contains 15 residues.